This passage covers 23 T cell receptor beta chains from one sample sequenced in a study of a mutant IDH1 vaccine in newly diagnosed glioma. Their specific antigens are unknown. Assay used: immunoSEQ multiplex PCR; TCRdb lists only in-frame clones, some missing. Of around 40,000 clones in the sample, approximately 79% were seen once. Time point indicated: week 47, end of study. Mutant IDH1 20-mer peptide, at 300 ug, made up each vaccine dose, with topical imiquimod. Sequencing used PBMCs, obtained from a glioma patient whose treatment included an IDH1 peptide vaccine. Source of these receptors: a man younger than 30 with glioma. Some clones in this sample may be carry-over from other donors' samples.

This clone was counted a few times. This chain connects TRBV5-5 to TRBJ1-1; no firm D call. V was shortened by 7 bases and J by 4 bases, with 8 bases between the two germline ends. Germline CDR1 SGHKS, CDR2 YYEKEE (reference sequence). This CDR3 is 11 amino acids long. The CDR3 DNA is TGTGCCAGCTTTGGTTCCACTGAAGCTTTCTTT. Translated, it gives CASFGSTEAFF.

On this clone: The junction does not match germline at one end; this may be a read error. The J gene is TRBJ2-7, the V gene TRBV29-1; 11 bases align to TRBD1. Germline lookup yields CDR1 SQVTM and CDR2 ANQGSEA. The CDR3 covers 14 residues. CDR3 sequence: CGVEVGDRGYEQYF. CDR3 DNA sequence: TGCGGCGTTGAGGTGGGGGACAGGGGGTACGAGCAGTACTTC.

V usage is TRBV4-1 and J usage is TRBJ1-3; D may be TRBD1 (5 bases). Trimming stripped 0 bases from V and 3 bases from J, with 9 bases between. Per germline, CDR1 MGHRA and CDR2 YSYEKL. This CDR3 contains 15 residues. The DNA of the CDR3 is TGCGCCAGCAGCCAAGATTCAGGGTATGGAAACACCATATATTTT. Translation gives CASSQDSGYGNTIYF.

The genes are TRBV28 and TRBJ1-1; D remains ambiguous. The CDR3 loop spans 15 amino acids. Trimming cost V 2 bases and J 4 bases, with 14 bases left between them. Germline values: CDR1 MDHEN, CDR2 SYDVKM. The CDR3 reads CASSLSLGRGTEAFF. The CDR3 region has the DNA TGTGCCAGCAGTTTAAGCCTTGGTCGGGGCACTGAAGCTTTCTTT.

This sequence joins TRBV18 and TRBJ1-1; D uncertain. The CDR3 length is 15 residues. The V end was cut by 2 bases, the J end by 4 bases, with 14 bases between. Germline assignment: CDR1 KGHSH and CDR2 LQKENI. CDR3 protein: CASSPGRQAGTEAFF. The CDR3 DNA sequence: TGTGCCAGCTCACCAGGACGCCAGGCGGGCACTGAAGCTTTCTTT.

The chain couples TRBV2 to TRBJ1-1; D remains unclear. Germline V gene lookup returns CDR1 SNHLY and CDR2 FYNNEI. The V and J ends lost 5 bases and 4 bases respectively, with 14 bases between them. This CDR3 is built from 14 residues. The CDR3 DNA reads TGTGCCAGCAGTCGCACTGATTCAGGCACTGAAGCTTTCTTT. The encoded protein is CASSRTDSGTEAFF. Using reference TRBV2 and TRBJ1-1 for the parts outside the CDR3, the full variable domain is EPEVTQTPSHQVTQMGQEVILRCVPISNHLYFYWYRQILGQKVEFLVSFYNNEISEKSEIFDDQFSVERPDGSNFTLKIRSTKLEDSAMYFCASSRTDSGTEAFFGQGTRLTVV.

The V gene is TRBV2, the J gene TRBJ1-1; the D is unclear. V was cut by 6 bases and J by 2 bases, with 13 bases left in between. Per the germline V gene, CDR1 is SNHLY and CDR2 is FYNNEI. There are 14 residues in the CDR3. CDR3 protein: CASRVAWGNTEAFF. Here the CDR3 DNA reads TGTGCCAGCAGGGTAGCGTGGGGAAACACTGAAGCTTTCTTT.

Regarding this clone: One end of the junction does not line up with germline, which may come from a read error. CDR3 DNA sequence: TGTGCCAGCAGCCTTGGGACAGGGAAAATTGGATTC. As protein: CASSLGTGKIGF. The chain links TRBV2 to TRBJ2-7; 9 bases match TRBD1. The CDR3 loop spans 12 amino acids. Germline V gene data show CDR1 as SNHLY and CDR2 as FYNNEI.

The chain links TRBV10-2 to TRBJ1-1; D is ambiguous. The V gene's germline CDR1 is WSHSY and CDR2 SAAADI. Trimming took 0 bases from V and 2 from J, leaving 19 bases between them. The CDR3 is made up of 18 amino acids. This CDR3 is CASSESLKSQARNTEAFF. DNA of the CDR3: TGCGCCAGCAGTGAGTCTCTGAAATCTCAGGCCCGAAACACTGAAGCTTTCTTT.

This chain joins TRBV5-4 and TRBJ2-7; tentative D call: TRBD2 (6 bases). V gave up 0 bases and J gave up 4 bases, with 11 bases separating them. The CDR3 loop spans 14 amino acids. Germline CDR1 and CDR2: SGHNT and YYREEE (reference sequence). CDR3 region: CASSLGAGRYEQYF. In DNA form, the CDR3 reads TGTGCCAGCAGCTTGGGGGCGGGGAGGTACGAGCAGTACTTC.

This clone was detected only once. V usage is TRBV7-2 and J usage is TRBJ1-2, with 10 bases that match TRBD1. Germline V lookup: CDR1 SGHTA, CDR2 FQGNSA. CDR3 length equals 15 residues. The V segment lost 5 bases and the J segment 5 bases; nucleotides outside the gene matches: 8. The DNA of the CDR3 is TGTGCCAGCAGCGTAAGACAGGGGGCTTGGTATGGCTACACCTTC. It is translated as CASSVRQGAWYGYTF. Full variable domain (missing parts from reference TRBV7-2 and TRBJ1-2): GAGVSQSPSNKVTEKGKDVELRCDPISGHTALYWYRQSLGQGLEFLIYFQGNSAPDKSGLPSDRFSAERTGGSVSTLTIQRTQQEDSAVYLCASSVRQGAWYGYTFGSGTRLTVV.

This chain connects TRBV5-4 to TRBJ2-5, with TRBD1 identical over 9 bases. CDR1 is SGHNT and CDR2 is YYREEE in the germline V gene (reference sequence). V shed 3 bases and J 7 bases; nucleotides not matched to a gene: 10. This CDR3 contains 15 residues. The CDR3 reads CASSSLQGAPGTQYF. For the CDR3, the DNA is TGTGCCAGCAGCTCCTTACAGGGGGCACCTGGGACCCAGTACTTC.

The rearrangement joins TRBV4-3 to TRBJ2-7, with a possible D match to TRBD1 (7 bases). This CDR3 region has 15 residues. With 3 bases removed from V and 3 bases from J, the gap between germline ends came to 15 bases. CDR1 and CDR2 from the germline V gene are LGHNA and YSLEER. CDR3 DNA sequence: TGCGCCAGCAGCCAGGCGGTCAGGGGGGACTACGAGCAGTACTTC. Amino acid sequence: CASSQAVRGDYEQYF.

This clone was detected only a few times. The chain has TRBV28 and TRBJ1-5; D remains unclear. In germline, CDR1 is MDHEN, CDR2 SYDVKM. There are 11 residues in the CDR3. Trimming left V 9 bases short and J 7 bases short, with 10 bases between. The CDR3 region is CASSLGQPQHF. In DNA, the CDR3 is TGTGCCAGTAGCTTGGGGCAGCCCCAGCATTTT.

CDR3 sequence reads: CASSLSGLISYEQYF. The CDR3 DNA is TGTGCCAGCAGCTTATCAGGACTCATCTCCTACGAGCAGTACTTC. The V call is TRBV7-9, the J call TRBJ2-7, with D possibly TRBD2 on 5 matching bases. V was pared by 2 bases and J by 0 bases, with 11 bases between. Germline values: CDR1 SEHNR, CDR2 FQNEAQ (reference sequence). The CDR3 loop spans 15 amino acids. The full variable domain, completed using reference TRBV7-9 and TRBJ2-7, is DTGVSQNPRHKITKRGQNVTFRCDPISEHNRLYWYRQTLGQGPEFLTYFQNEAQLEKSRLLSDRFSAERPKGSFSTLEIQRTEQGDSAMYLCASSLSGLISYEQYFGPGTRLTVT.

V and J are TRBV19 and TRBJ2-6; 10 nucleotides match TRBD1. V shed 5 bases and J 0 bases; nucleotides not matched to a gene: 1. Germline CDR1 reads LNHDA; CDR2 reads SQIVND (reference sequence). The CDR3 contains 16 residues. The chain's CDR3 is CASSGTGASGANVLTF. The CDR3, as DNA: TGTGCCAGTAGTGGGACAGGGGCCTCTGGGGCCAACGTCCTGACTTTC.

The chain carries TRBV11-2 and TRBJ2-7; D unclear. The germline gives CDR1 SGHAT, CDR2 FQNNGV. Trimming took 2 bases from V and 5 from J, leaving 7 bases between them. The CDR3 spans 12 residues. Written as DNA, the CDR3 is TGTGCCAGCAGCTTAAACTGGAACGAGCAGTACTTC. The encoded protein is CASSLNWNEQYF.

CDR3 protein: CASTPSTNTGELFF. The CDR3 region has the DNA TGCGCCAGCACCCCGTCGACGAACACCGGGGAGCTGTTTTTT. The V and J genes are TRBV5-1 and TRBJ2-2; D uncertain. Germline CDR1 and CDR2: SGHRS and YFSETQ. This CDR3 has 14 amino acids. V was clipped by 6 bases and J by 0 bases, with 9 bases between them.

To note about this clone: At the DNA level, this CDR3 is encoded by other sequences in the same sample as well. The chain links TRBV6-5 to TRBJ1-2; D is uncertain. Germline assignment: CDR1 MNHEY and CDR2 SVGAGI. The CDR3 is 14 amino acids. V lost 0 bases and J lost 0, with 5 bases in between. CDR3 in amino acids: CASSYSGSNYGYTF. In DNA form, the CDR3 reads TGTGCCAGCAGTTACTCGGGTTCTAACTATGGCTACACCTTC.

This chain uses TRBV6-5 with TRBJ1-1; D is perhaps TRBD1 (5 bases). The CDR3 contains 14 residues. The V and J ends lost 0 bases and 5 bases respectively, with 10 bases between them. The germline V gene has CDR1 MNHEY and CDR2 SVGAGI. The CDR3 here is CASSYSQGWTEAFF. Written as DNA, the CDR3 is TGTGCCAGCAGTTACTCTCAGGGTTGGACTGAAGCTTTCTTT.

The rearrangement links TRBV15 to TRBJ1-5; no reliable D call. This CDR3 region has 16 residues. V was shortened by 4 bases and J by 0 bases, with 13 bases between the two germline ends. Germline CDR1 LNHNV, CDR2 YYDKDF (reference sequence). The CDR3 loop reads CATSTGGLSSNQPQHF. In DNA, the CDR3 is TGTGCCACCAGCACCGGCGGACTGTCTAGCAATCAGCCCCAGCATTTT.

The V and J genes are TRBV5-8 and TRBJ1-1, with unresolved D. The V gene lost 2 bases and the J gene lost 8 bases, with 13 bases spanning the gap. The germline gives CDR1 SGHTS, CDR2 YDEGEE. CDR3 size: 13 residues. The CDR3 bases are TGTGCCAGCAGCTTCATAACACTCAGGGAAGCTTTCTTT. Translating gives CASSFITLREAFF.

The chain uses TRBV30 and TRBJ2-7; D unclear. CDR3 length: 12 amino acids. Germline values: CDR1 GTSNPN, CDR2 SVGIG (reference sequence). Trimming removed 2 bases from V and 6 bases from J, with 11 bases in between. The DNA for the CDR3 is TGTGCCTGGAGTAATAGTCGCCCCGAGCAGTACTTC. Translated, it gives CAWSNSRPEQYF.